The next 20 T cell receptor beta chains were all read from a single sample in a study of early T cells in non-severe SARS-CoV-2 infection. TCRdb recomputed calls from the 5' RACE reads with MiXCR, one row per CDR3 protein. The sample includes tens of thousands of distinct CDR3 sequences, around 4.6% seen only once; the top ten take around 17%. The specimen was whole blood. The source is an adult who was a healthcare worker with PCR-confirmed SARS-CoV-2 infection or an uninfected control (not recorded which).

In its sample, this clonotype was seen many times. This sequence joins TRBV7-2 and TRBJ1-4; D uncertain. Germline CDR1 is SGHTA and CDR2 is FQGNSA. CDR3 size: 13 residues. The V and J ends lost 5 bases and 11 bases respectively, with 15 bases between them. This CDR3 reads CASSLRISLKLFF. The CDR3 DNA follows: TGTGCCAGCAGCCTTAGAATAAGTCTGAAACTGTTTTTT.

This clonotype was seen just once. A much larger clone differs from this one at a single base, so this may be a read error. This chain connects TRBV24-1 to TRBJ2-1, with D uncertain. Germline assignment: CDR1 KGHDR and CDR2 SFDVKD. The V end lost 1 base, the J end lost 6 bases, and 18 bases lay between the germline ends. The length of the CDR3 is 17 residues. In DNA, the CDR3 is TGTGCCACCAGTGATTTTCGGAGTTGGCAGGACGGCAATGAGCAGTTCTTC. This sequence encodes CATSDFRSWQDGNEQFF.

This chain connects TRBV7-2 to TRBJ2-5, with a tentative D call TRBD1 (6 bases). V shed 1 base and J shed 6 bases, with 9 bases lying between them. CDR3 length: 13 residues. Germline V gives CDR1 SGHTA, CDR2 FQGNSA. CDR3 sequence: CASSLGQGKTQYF. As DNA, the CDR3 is TGTGCCAGCAGCTTAGGGCAGGGGAAGACCCAGTACTTC.

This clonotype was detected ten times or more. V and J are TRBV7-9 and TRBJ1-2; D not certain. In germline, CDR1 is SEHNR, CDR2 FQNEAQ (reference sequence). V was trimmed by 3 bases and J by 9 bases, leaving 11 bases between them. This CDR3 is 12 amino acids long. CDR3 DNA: TGTGCCAGCAGCTTGGGGATAATGCGCTACACCTTC. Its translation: CASSLGIMRYTF.

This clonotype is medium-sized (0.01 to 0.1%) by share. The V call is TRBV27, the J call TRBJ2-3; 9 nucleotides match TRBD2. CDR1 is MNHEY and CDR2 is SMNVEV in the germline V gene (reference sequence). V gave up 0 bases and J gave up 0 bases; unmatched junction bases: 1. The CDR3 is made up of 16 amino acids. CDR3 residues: CASSLSGTSSTDTQYF. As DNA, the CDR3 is TGTGCCAGCAGTTTATCTGGGACTAGCAGCACAGATACGCAGTATTTT.

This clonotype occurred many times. The CDR3 sequence is CASSSPTDSTDTQYF. The CDR3 DNA reads TGTGCCAGCAGCTCACCTACGGACAGCACAGATACGCAGTATTTT. V and J are TRBV11-3 and TRBJ2-3; unclear D gene. Germline V gives CDR1 SGHNT, CDR2 YENEEA. The V gene lost 4 bases and the J gene lost 0 bases, with 11 bases spanning the gap. This CDR3 has 15 residues.

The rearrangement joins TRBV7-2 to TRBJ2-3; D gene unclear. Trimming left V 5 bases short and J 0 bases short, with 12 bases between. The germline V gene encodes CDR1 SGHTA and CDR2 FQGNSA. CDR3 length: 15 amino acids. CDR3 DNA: TGTGCCAGCAGCCCCTGGCGGTCTAGCACAGATACGCAGTATTTT. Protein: CASSPWRSSTDTQYF.

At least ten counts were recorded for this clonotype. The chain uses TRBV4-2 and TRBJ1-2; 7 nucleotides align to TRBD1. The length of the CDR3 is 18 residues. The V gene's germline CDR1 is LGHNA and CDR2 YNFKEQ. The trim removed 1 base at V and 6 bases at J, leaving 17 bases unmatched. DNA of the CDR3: TGTGCCAGCAGCCAAGTCCCCGGCCAATCAGGGGGTTATCATGGCTACACCTTC. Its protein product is CASSQVPGQSGGYHGYTF.

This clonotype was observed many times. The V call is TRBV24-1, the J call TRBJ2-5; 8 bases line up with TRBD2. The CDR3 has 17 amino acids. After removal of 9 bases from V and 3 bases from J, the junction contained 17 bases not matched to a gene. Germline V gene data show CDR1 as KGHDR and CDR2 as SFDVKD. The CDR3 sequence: CATSEAGGRGVKETQYF. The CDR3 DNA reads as TGTGCCACCTCTGAGGCGGGGGGTCGCGGGGTAAAAGAGACCCAGTACTTC.

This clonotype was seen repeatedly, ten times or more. In nucleotides, the CDR3 is TGTGCCGGGGGACGGGGCTTTACTAGTGAAGCTTTCTTT. Translating gives CAGGRGFTSEAFF. The chain has TRBV6-2 or TRBV6-3 and TRBJ1-1; a weak D match, TRBD1 (5 bases). Germline V lookup: CDR1 MNHEY, CDR2 SVGEGT. The CDR3 length is 13 residues. Deletions cut 11 bases from V and 7 bases from J, with 20 bases between.

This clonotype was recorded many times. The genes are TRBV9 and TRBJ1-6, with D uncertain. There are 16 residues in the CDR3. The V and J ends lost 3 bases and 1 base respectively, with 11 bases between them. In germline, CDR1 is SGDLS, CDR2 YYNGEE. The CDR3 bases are TGTGCCAGCAGCGGGAGGGCTGGGTCCTATAATTCACCCCTCCACTTT. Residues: CASSGRAGSYNSPLHF.

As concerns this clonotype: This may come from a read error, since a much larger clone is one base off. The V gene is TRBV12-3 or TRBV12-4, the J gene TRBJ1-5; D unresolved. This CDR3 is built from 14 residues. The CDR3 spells CASSLRNSYQPQHF. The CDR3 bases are TGTGCCAGCAGTTTGAGGAATAGCTATCAGCCCCAGCATTTT.

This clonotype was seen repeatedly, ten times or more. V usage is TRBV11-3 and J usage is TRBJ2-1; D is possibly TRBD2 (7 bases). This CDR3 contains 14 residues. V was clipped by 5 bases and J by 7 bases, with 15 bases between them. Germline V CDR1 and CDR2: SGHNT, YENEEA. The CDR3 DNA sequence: TGTGCCAGCAGCCCAGGTGGGGGGGCAAATGAGCAGTTCTTC. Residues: CASSPGGGANEQFF.

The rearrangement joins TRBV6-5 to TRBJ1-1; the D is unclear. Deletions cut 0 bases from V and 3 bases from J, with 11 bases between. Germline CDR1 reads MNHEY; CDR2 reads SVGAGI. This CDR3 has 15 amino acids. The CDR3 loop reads CASSYSRQPYTEAFF. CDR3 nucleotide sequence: TGTGCCAGCAGTTACTCCAGACAACCTTACACTGAAGCTTTCTTT.

CDR3 residues: CASSREGPYNYGYTF. The CDR3 nucleotides are TGTGCCAGCAGCCGGGAGGGACCCTATAACTATGGCTACACCTTC. The rearrangement uses TRBV3-2 and TRBJ1-2. TRBV3-2 is described as a pseudogene. The CDR3 contains 15 residues.

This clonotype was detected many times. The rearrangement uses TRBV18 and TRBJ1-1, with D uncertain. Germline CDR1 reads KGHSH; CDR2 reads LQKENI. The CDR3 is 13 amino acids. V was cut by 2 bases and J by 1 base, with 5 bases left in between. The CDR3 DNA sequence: TGTGCCAGCTCACCAGTACAGAACACTGAAGCTTTCTTT. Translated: CASSPVQNTEAFF.

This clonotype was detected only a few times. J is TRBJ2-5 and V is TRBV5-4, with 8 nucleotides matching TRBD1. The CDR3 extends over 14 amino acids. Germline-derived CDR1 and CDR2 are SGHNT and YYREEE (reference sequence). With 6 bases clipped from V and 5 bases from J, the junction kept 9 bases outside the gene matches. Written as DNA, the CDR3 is TGTGCCAGCACAACCACAGGGGGTCTGGAGACCCAGTACTTC. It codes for CASTTTGGLETQYF.

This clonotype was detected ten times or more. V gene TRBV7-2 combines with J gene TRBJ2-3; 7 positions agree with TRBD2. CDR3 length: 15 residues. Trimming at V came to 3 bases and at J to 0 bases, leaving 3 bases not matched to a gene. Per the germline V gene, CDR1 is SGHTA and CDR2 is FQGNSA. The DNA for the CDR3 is TGTGCCAGCAGCTTCAGCGGGGAGAGCACAGATACGCAGTATTTT. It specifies CASSFSGESTDTQYF.

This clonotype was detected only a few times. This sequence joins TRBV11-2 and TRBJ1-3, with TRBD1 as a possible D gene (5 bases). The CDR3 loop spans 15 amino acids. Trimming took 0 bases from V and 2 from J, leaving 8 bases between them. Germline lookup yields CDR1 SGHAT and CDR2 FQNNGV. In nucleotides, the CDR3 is TGTGCCAGCAGCTTAGACAGGGCGGCTGGAAACACCATATATTTT. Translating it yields CASSLDRAAGNTIYF.

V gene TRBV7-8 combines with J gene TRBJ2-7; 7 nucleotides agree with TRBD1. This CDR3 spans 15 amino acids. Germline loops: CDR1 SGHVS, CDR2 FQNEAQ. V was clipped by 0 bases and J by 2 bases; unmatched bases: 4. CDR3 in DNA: TGTGCCAGCAGCTTAGCTGAAGGGGGCCCCTACGAGCAGTACTTC. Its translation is CASSLAEGGPYEQYF.